This T cell receptor (beta chain) was profiled in a study of T cells in tuberculosis. The wider study: IGRA-negative adolescents, IGRA-positive adolescents with latent tuberculosis and adults with active tuberculosis formed this South African cohort.

The CDR3 contains 18 residues. Trimming shortened V by 5 bases and J by 1 base, and 20 bases separated the two germline ends. CDR1 is MNHEY and CDR2 is SMNVEV in the germline V gene (reference sequence). Assay used: immunoSEQ multiplex PCR; TCRdb lists only in-frame clones, some missing. Found here are around 38,000 clones, over 90% of them singletons; the top ten hold roughly 6.4%. In regard to this clone: Its matching antigen is unknown.

General study findings and limits: Shorter CDR3-alpha in active tuberculosis partly drove smaller distances. Samples were chosen by availability of cryopreserved specimens. GMM-specific TCRs were nearer to active tuberculosis alpha repertoires, suggesting expansion.

The receptor's source is a donor aged 5-35 years with latent tuberculosis or without tuberculosis infection. The sequenced sample was PBMCs. The chain joins TRBV27 to TRBJ2-2; TRBD2 is a possible D gene (6 bases). The CDR3 region is CASSSASVRRGNTGELFF. CDR3 DNA sequence: TGTGCCAGCAGTAGCGCAAGTGTCCGGCGGGGGAACACCGGGGAGCTGTTTTTT.